These T cell receptor beta chains were read from a single sample in a study of cytomegalovirus exposure and HLA in healthy donors. Only in-frame clones appear in the TCRdb table, and some are missing; sequencing was by immunoSEQ multiplex PCR. The sample lists 95,000 to 100,000 clones, over 75% occurring once. Input material: PBMCs. The receptors derive from a man in his forties or fifties in good health and CMV-seronegative. CDR3s include the opening cysteine and the closing phenylalanine or tryptophan. Each record gives: CDR3 protein, CDR3 DNA, CDR3 length, J gene, D gene, V gene, clone size. The D gene is left open where the match is weak. Clone size, where shown, is once, few, many, or a class for clones that have expanded.

cdr3_aa: CASIPRPGQPQHF; cdr3_nt: TGTGCCAGTATCCCGAGGCCAGGGCAGCCCCAGCATTTT; cdr3_length: 13; j_call: TRBJ1-5; d_call: NA; v_call: TRBV19; clone_size: NA
cdr3_aa: CASSVRDTIYNEQFF; cdr3_nt: TGTGCCAGCAGTGTAAGGGACACCATCTACAATGAGCAGTTCTTC; cdr3_length: 15; j_call: TRBJ2-1; d_call: NA; v_call: TRBV6-1; clone_size: NA
cdr3_aa: CASSEIFPEAFF; cdr3_nt: TGTGCCAGCAGCGAGATTTTCCCTGAAGCTTTCTTT; cdr3_length: 12; j_call: TRBJ1-1; d_call: NA; v_call: TRBV11-2; clone_size: once
cdr3_aa: CASSSGETGGRKTQYF; cdr3_nt: TGTGCCAGCAGCTCCGGGGAGACGGGGGGGAGGAAGACCCAGTACTTC; cdr3_length: 16; j_call: TRBJ2-5; d_call: TRBD2; v_call: TRBV7-2; clone_size: NA
cdr3_aa: CASSPYKTNYGYTF; cdr3_nt: TGTGCCAGCAGTCCATACAAAACTAACTATGGCTACACCTTC; cdr3_length: 14; j_call: TRBJ1-2; d_call: NA; v_call: TRBV6-1; clone_size: NA
cdr3_aa: CASRGQGSPEAFF; cdr3_nt: TGTGCCAGCAGAGGACAGGGATCTCCTGAAGCTTTCTTT; cdr3_length: 13; j_call: TRBJ1-1; d_call: TRBD1; v_call: TRBV28; clone_size: NA
cdr3_aa: CASSLMTGAASEAFF; cdr3_nt: TGCGCCAGCAGTTTAATGACAGGGGCCGCCTCTGAAGCTTTCTTT; cdr3_length: 15; j_call: TRBJ1-1; d_call: TRBD1; v_call: TRBV5-1; clone_size: NA
cdr3_aa: CASSLGGGFTEAFF; cdr3_nt: TGTGCCAGCAGCTTAGGTGGAGGGTTCACTGAAGCTTTCTTT; cdr3_length: 14; j_call: TRBJ1-1; d_call: NA; v_call: TRBV7-9; clone_size: few
cdr3_aa: CASSNRQGSETQYF; cdr3_nt: TGTGCCAGCAGTAACCGACAGGGGTCAGAGACCCAGTACTTC; cdr3_length: 14; j_call: TRBJ2-5; d_call: TRBD1; v_call: TRBV6-6; clone_size: NA
cdr3_aa: CASSFTDRGTEQFF; cdr3_nt: TGTGCCAGCAGCTTCACCGACAGGGGAACTGAGCAGTTCTTC; cdr3_length: 14; j_call: TRBJ2-1; d_call: TRBD1; v_call: TRBV7-6; clone_size: NA
cdr3_aa: CASSLRGWTEAFF; cdr3_nt: TGTGCCAGCAGCTTACGAGGGTGGACTGAAGCTTTCTTT; cdr3_length: 13; j_call: TRBJ1-1; d_call: NA; v_call: TRBV5-4; clone_size: NA
cdr3_aa: CASSYKIGQGLGNSPLHF; cdr3_nt: TGCGCCAGCAGCTACAAAATAGGACAGGGTCTCGGTAATTCACCCCTCCACTTT; cdr3_length: 18; j_call: TRBJ1-6; d_call: TRBD1; v_call: TRBV5-1; clone_size: few
cdr3_aa: CASSFSGQGYEQYF; cdr3_nt: TGTGCCAGCAGCTTTTCAGGACAGGGTTACGAGCAGTACTTC; cdr3_length: 14; j_call: TRBJ2-7; d_call: TRBD1; v_call: TRBV11-3; clone_size: NA
cdr3_aa: CASKLGGTMDYEQYF; cdr3_nt: TGTGCCAGCAAGTTGGGGGGGACAATGGACTACGAGCAGTACTTC; cdr3_length: 15; j_call: TRBJ2-7; d_call: NA; v_call: TRBV2; clone_size: NA
cdr3_aa: CASSRYSDRANYGYTF; cdr3_nt: TGTGCCAGCAGCCGCTACTCGGACAGAGCTAACTATGGCTACACCTTC; cdr3_length: 16; j_call: TRBJ1-2; d_call: NA; v_call: TRBV14; clone_size: NA
cdr3_aa: CASSSSGLGGLGGYTF; cdr3_nt: TGTGCCAGCAGTTCTTCTGGACTGGGCGGTTTGGGTGGCTACACCTTC; cdr3_length: 16; j_call: TRBJ1-2; d_call: NA; v_call: TRBV6-5; clone_size: NA
cdr3_aa: CASSLMTGGDSNQPQHF; cdr3_nt: TGTGCCAGCAGCTTGATGACAGGGGGAGATAGCAATCAGCCCCAGCATTTT; cdr3_length: 17; j_call: TRBJ1-5; d_call: TRBD1; v_call: TRBV5-6; clone_size: NA
cdr3_aa: CASSPLVPTDTEAFF; cdr3_nt: TGTGCCAGCAGCCCACTGGTCCCAACGGACACTGAAGCTTTCTTT; cdr3_length: 15; j_call: TRBJ1-1; d_call: NA; v_call: TRBV6-5; clone_size: NA
cdr3_aa: CASKQRTGNNSPLHF; cdr3_nt: TGTGCCAGCAAACAGAGGACAGGGAACAATTCACCCCTCCACTTT; cdr3_length: 15; j_call: TRBJ1-6; d_call: TRBD1; v_call: TRBV6-6; clone_size: NA
cdr3_aa: CASSTQGTGGEQFF; cdr3_nt: TGTGCCAGCAGCACTCAAGGGACAGGGGGTGAGCAGTTCTTC; cdr3_length: 14; j_call: TRBJ2-1; d_call: TRBD1; v_call: TRBV5-4; clone_size: NA
cdr3_aa: CASSPPGRFSYEQYF; cdr3_nt: TGTGCCAGCTCACCACCCGGCAGGTTTTCCTACGAGCAGTACTTC; cdr3_length: 15; j_call: TRBJ2-7; d_call: NA; v_call: TRBV18; clone_size: NA
cdr3_aa: CSVENGNTGELFF; cdr3_nt: TGCAGCGTTGAAAACGGGAACACCGGGGAGCTGTTTTTT; cdr3_length: 13; j_call: TRBJ2-2; d_call: NA; v_call: TRBV29-1; clone_size: NA
cdr3_aa: CASSLTLGVDTEAFF; cdr3_nt: TGTGCCAGCAGCCTGACTTTGGGAGTAGACACTGAAGCTTTCTTT; cdr3_length: 15; j_call: TRBJ1-1; d_call: NA; v_call: TRBV28; clone_size: once
cdr3_aa: CASSDKPGGTQHF; cdr3_nt: TGTGCCAGCAGTGATAAACCGGGCGGGACCCAGCATTTT; cdr3_length: 13; j_call: TRBJ1-5; d_call: NA; v_call: TRBV6-1; clone_size: NA
cdr3_aa: CASSLLGTANQPQHF; cdr3_nt: TGCGCCAGCAGCCTCCTCGGGACAGCCAATCAGCCCCAGCATTTT; cdr3_length: 15; j_call: TRBJ1-5; d_call: TRBD1; v_call: TRBV4-1; clone_size: NA
cdr3_aa: CASIGDGGAYEQYF; cdr3_nt: TGTGCCAGCATTGGGGACGGAGGGGCCTACGAGCAGTACTTC; cdr3_length: 14; j_call: TRBJ2-7; d_call: NA; v_call: TRBV2; clone_size: NA
cdr3_aa: CASSLVTGKSGYTF; cdr3_nt: TGCGCCAGCAGCTTGGTGACAGGGAAAAGTGGCTACACCTTC; cdr3_length: 14; j_call: TRBJ1-2; d_call: TRBD1; v_call: TRBV5-1; clone_size: NA
cdr3_aa: CASSMTALYEQYF; cdr3_nt: TGTGCCAGCAGCATGACAGCCCTCTACGAGCAGTACTTC; cdr3_length: 13; j_call: TRBJ2-7; d_call: NA; v_call: TRBV5-6; clone_size: NA
cdr3_aa: CASIRAGADYEQYF; cdr3_nt: TGTGCCAGCATCCGGGCGGGGGCAGACTACGAGCAGTACTTC; cdr3_length: 14; j_call: TRBJ2-7; d_call: NA; v_call: TRBV6-1; clone_size: NA
cdr3_aa: CAWSIGGNQPQHF; cdr3_nt: TGTGCCTGGAGTATAGGGGGCAATCAGCCCCAGCATTTT; cdr3_length: 13; j_call: TRBJ1-5; d_call: NA; v_call: TRBV30; clone_size: NA
cdr3_aa: CASSLAGTSLDTQYF; cdr3_nt: TGTGCCAGCAGCTTGGCGGGGACTAGCCTCGATACGCAGTATTTT; cdr3_length: 15; j_call: TRBJ2-3; d_call: TRBD2; v_call: TRBV5-4; clone_size: NA
cdr3_aa: CASSLVGETETQYF; cdr3_nt: TGTGCCAGCAGCTTGGTAGGGGAAACGGAGACCCAGTACTTC; cdr3_length: 14; j_call: TRBJ2-5; d_call: NA; v_call: TRBV5-4; clone_size: NA
cdr3_aa: CASTTQGVEKLFF; cdr3_nt: TGTGCCAGCACCACCCAGGGGGTTGAAAAACTGTTTTTT; cdr3_length: 13; j_call: TRBJ1-4; d_call: TRBD1; v_call: TRBV28; clone_size: NA
cdr3_aa: CAARPGTGELFF; cdr3_nt: TGTGCCGCCCGTCCCGGGACCGGGGAGCTGTTTTTT; cdr3_length: 12; j_call: TRBJ2-2; d_call: NA; v_call: TRBV19; clone_size: NA
cdr3_aa: CASSFTSGSVYEQYF; cdr3_nt: TGCGCCAGCAGCTTCACTAGCGGGAGTGTCTACGAGCAGTACTTC; cdr3_length: 15; j_call: TRBJ2-7; d_call: TRBD2; v_call: TRBV5-1; clone_size: NA
cdr3_aa: CASSPISRGNYGYTF; cdr3_nt: TGTGCCAGCAGCCCGATCAGCAGGGGTAACTATGGCTACACCTTC; cdr3_length: 15; j_call: TRBJ1-2; d_call: NA; v_call: TRBV7-9; clone_size: NA
cdr3_aa: CSVLGQAAFTEAFF; cdr3_nt: TGCAGCGTCTTAGGACAGGCTGCTTTCACTGAAGCTTTCTTT; cdr3_length: 14; j_call: TRBJ1-1; d_call: TRBD1; v_call: TRBV29-1; clone_size: NA
cdr3_aa: CASSLGGAQPQHF; cdr3_nt: TGTGCCAGCAGCTTAGGCGGCGCTCAGCCCCAGCATTTT; cdr3_length: 13; j_call: TRBJ1-5; d_call: NA; v_call: TRBV7-6; clone_size: NA
cdr3_aa: CASSPWPALNNQPQHF; cdr3_nt: TGTGCCAGCAGCCCTTGGCCCGCCCTTAACAATCAGCCCCAGCATTTT; cdr3_length: 16; j_call: TRBJ1-5; d_call: NA; v_call: TRBV9; clone_size: NA
cdr3_aa: CASSVGQTPQGDTQYF; cdr3_nt: TGTGCCAGCAGCGTAGGACAGACCCCCCAGGGAGATACGCAGTATTTT; cdr3_length: 16; j_call: TRBJ2-3; d_call: NA; v_call: TRBV7-9; clone_size: NA
cdr3_aa: CAWTGGNTEAFF; cdr3_nt: TGTGCCTGGACAGGGGGGAACACTGAAGCTTTCTTT; cdr3_length: 12; j_call: TRBJ1-1; d_call: TRBD1; v_call: TRBV30; clone_size: NA
cdr3_aa: CASSGRTGISYEQYF; cdr3_nt: TGTGCCAGCAGCGGCCGTACAGGGATATCCTACGAGCAGTACTTC; cdr3_length: 15; j_call: TRBJ2-7; d_call: NA; v_call: TRBV2; clone_size: NA